The 27 T cell receptor beta chains in this list originate from one sample, sequenced in a study of T cell repertoires in cytomegalovirus infection. MiXCR, run by TCRdb on the reads, gives a single entry per CDR3 protein. Of some 320,000 distinct CDR3 sequences listed, around 9.5% are singletons. Sequencing was done on a sample of PBMCs. The receptors derive from a human donor in good health (CMV status not recorded). Some clones in this sample may be carry-over from other donors' samples.

This clonotype was recorded many times. The chain recombines TRBV12-3 or TRBV12-4 with TRBJ1-1; D gene unclear. Trimming pared 3 bases from V and 1 base from J, leaving 12 bases between. The CDR3 is 15 residues long. The CDR3 sequence is CASSLSDRWNTEAFF. The CDR3 DNA sequence: TGTGCCAGCAGTTTGAGCGACCGGTGGAACACTGAAGCTTTCTTT.

The CDR3 protein is CASSYEGFYQPQHF. The CDR3 coding sequence is TGTGCCAGCAGTTATGAGGGCTTTTATCAGCCCCAGCATTTT. This chain links TRBV6-2 or TRBV6-3 with TRBJ1-5; D unresolved. Germline V CDR1 and CDR2: MNHEY, SVGEGT. Deletions cut 3 bases from V and 5 bases from J, with 11 bases between. CDR3 length: 14 residues.

A few counts support this clonotype. V is TRBV20-1 and J is TRBJ2-3; D not resolved. Germline V gene data show CDR1 as DFQATT and CDR2 as SNEGSKA (reference sequence). This CDR3 has 14 amino acids. Trimming took off 5 bases at V and 4 bases at J, with 16 bases between the two ends. The chain's CDR3 is CSALTSLSPDTQYF. CDR3 DNA sequence: TGCAGTGCTTTAACCAGTTTATCCCCAGATACGCAGTATTTT.

This clonotype was seen at least ten times. The chain links TRBV7-2 to TRBJ2-5; 8 positions match TRBD2. This CDR3 is built from 13 residues. The J segment lost 7 bases and the V segment lost 5 bases, leaving 6 bases of the junction unmatched. CDR1 is SGHTA, CDR2 FQGNSA, per germline. The CDR3, as DNA: TGTGCCAGCAGCAACCGGGGGGGGACGACCCAGTACTTC. Translated, it gives CASSNRGGTTQYF.

This clonotype was found a few times. V is TRBV10-3 and J is TRBJ2-1, with no clear D. The ends were cut back, 0 bases at V and 0 bases at J, with 9 bases in the middle. Germline V gene sequence: CDR1 ENHRY, CDR2 SYGVKD. The CDR3 covers 16 residues. The CDR3 DNA sequence: TGTGCCATCAGTGAGTCGACCAGTAGCTCCTACAATGAGCAGTTCTTC. This gives the protein CAISESTSSSYNEQFF.

The chain links TRBV11-3 to TRBJ2-3; D possibly matches TRBD1 or TRBD2 (6 bases each). The V and J ends lost 5 bases and 4 bases respectively, with 19 bases between them. CDR3 length: 16 amino acids. Germline values: CDR1 SGHNT, CDR2 YENEEA. The CDR3 DNA follows: TGTGCCAGCAGCCCGACCCGGGGGCTGGGGGCAGATACGCAGTATTTT. Its protein product is CASSPTRGLGADTQYF.

This clonotype was seen ten or more times. The rearrangement links TRBV30 to TRBJ1-2; 8 bases are a match to TRBD1. The CDR3 length is 12 residues. Germline CDR1 and CDR2: GTSNPN and SVGIG (reference sequence). J gave up 4 bases and V 4 bases, and 2 bases lay outside the gene matches. The CDR3, as DNA: TGTGCCTGGACCCAGGGGGCCTATGGCTACACCTTC. Amino acid sequence: CAWTQGAYGYTF.

This clonotype was seen ten or more times. CDR3 coding DNA: TGTGCCAGCAGTCCAGGGACTACTAGCCACAATGAGCAGTTCTTC. This translates into CASSPGTTSHNEQFF. The chain recombines TRBV6-6 with TRBJ2-1, with TRBD2 matching 7 bases. This CDR3 spans 15 amino acids. CDR1 is MNHNY, CDR2 SVGAGI, per germline (reference sequence). With V trimmed by 5 bases and J by 5 bases, 9 bases remained unmatched.

Many counts were recorded for this clonotype. The chain recombines TRBV7-6 with TRBJ2-5; D is undetermined. The CDR3 has 15 amino acids. V dropped 5 bases and J dropped 1 base, with 14 bases sitting between them. Germline V gene data show CDR1 as SGHVS and CDR2 as FNYEAQ. CDR3 DNA: TGTGCCAGCAGCAAGGGAATCCCCCTCCAAGAGACCCAGTACTTC. Translated, it gives CASSKGIPLQETQYF.

This clonotype was counted only a few times. V and J are TRBV28 and TRBJ2-3, with 9 bases lining up with TRBD2. Germline loops: CDR1 MDHEN, CDR2 SYDVKM. V was clipped by 6 bases and J by 2 bases; unmatched bases: 6. The CDR3 is 15 amino acids. As DNA, the CDR3 is TGTGCCAGCAGATCTAGCGGGATGGCCACAGATACGCAGTATTTT. It translates to CASRSSGMATDTQYF.

This rearrangement joins TRBV27 to TRBJ1-1, with TRBD1 identical over 10 bases. With V trimmed by 3 bases and J by 5 bases, 6 bases remained unmatched. This CDR3 has 15 residues. Germline V lookup: CDR1 MNHEY, CDR2 SMNVEV (reference sequence). The CDR3 is CASSFSGQGRTEAFF. The CDR3 nucleotides read TGTGCCAGCAGTTTTTCGGGACAGGGGAGGACTGAAGCTTTCTTT.

This clonotype was found a few times. The chain joins TRBV27 to TRBJ1-5; D uncertain. The CDR3 contains 13 residues. The germline V gene has CDR1 MNHEY and CDR2 SMNVEV (reference sequence). The V and J ends lost 0 bases and 13 bases respectively, with 13 bases between them. The CDR3 sequence is CASSLSPQNPQHF. In DNA, the CDR3 is TGTGCCAGCAGTTTATCCCCGCAGAACCCACAGCATTTT.

Ten or more counts support this clonotype. V gene TRBV19 combines with J gene TRBJ2-2; the D is unclear. CDR1 is LNHDA, CDR2 SQIVND, per germline (reference sequence). This CDR3 is 13 amino acids long. CDR3 region: CATEIGEPGELFF. The DNA of the CDR3 is TGTGCAACGGAAATAGGTGAACCGGGTGAGCTGTTTTTT.

This clonotype was counted between two and nine times. The chain has TRBV5-6 and TRBJ1-2; 8 bases are a match to TRBD1. This CDR3 spans 12 amino acids. Per germline, CDR1 SGHDT and CDR2 YYEEEE. Trimming at V came to 6 bases and at J to 4 bases, leaving 2 bases not matched to a gene. This CDR3 is CASTTGGYGYTF. The CDR3 bases are TGTGCCAGCACTACAGGGGGCTATGGCTACACCTTC.

This clonotype was observed at least ten times. This sequence joins TRBV6-5 and TRBJ1-1; a possible D gene is TRBD1 (6 bases). V was cut by 2 bases and J by 5 bases, with 18 bases left in between. Per germline, CDR1 MNHEY and CDR2 SVGAGI. This CDR3 is 16 amino acids long. The CDR3 loop is CASSYGAGEGPTEAFF. Here the CDR3 DNA reads TGTGCCAGCAGTTACGGCGCAGGGGAAGGGCCTACTGAAGCTTTCTTT.

Ten or more counts support this clonotype. This chain uses TRBV7-2 with TRBJ1-4; 12 nucleotides align to TRBD1. V lost 1 base, J lost 8 bases, and 5 bases stayed unmatched. Germline CDR1 and CDR2: SGHTA and FQGNSA. The CDR3 has 16 amino acids. The CDR3 DNA sequence: TGTGCCAGCAGCTTAGGGGACAGGGGGCGTAGCGAAAAACTGTTTTTT. It specifies CASSLGDRGRSEKLFF.

This clonotype came up many times. The chain combines TRBV6-2 or TRBV6-3 with TRBJ1-2; D uncertain. With 6 bases removed from V and 3 bases from J, the gap between germline ends came to 17 bases. Germline V CDR1 and CDR2: MNHEY, SVGEGT. This CDR3 is built from 15 residues. CDR3 coding DNA: TGTGCCAGCAGGGAATCTGAAAACGCCTACTATGGCTACACCTTC. Translated: CASRESENAYYGYTF.

This clonotype was seen at least ten times. This chain connects TRBV28 to TRBJ2-7; D might be TRBD1 or TRBD2, each matching 5 bases. The V end was cut by 5 bases, the J end by 7 bases, with 18 bases between. CDR1 is MDHEN and CDR2 is SYDVKM in the germline V gene. The CDR3 totals 14 residues. The CDR3 sequence is CASSPGTLTYEQYF. CDR3 in DNA: TGTGCCAGCAGTCCCGGGACCTTAACGTATGAGCAGTACTTC.

The table lists this clonotype with many counts. This sequence joins TRBV14 and TRBJ1-1; possible D gene TRBD1, 6 bases. This CDR3 is 16 amino acids long. Per the germline V gene, CDR1 is SGHDN and CDR2 is FVKESK. The V end was cut by 3 bases, the J end by 0 bases, with 14 bases between. CDR3 coding DNA: TGTGCCAGCAGCCATCCACCCAGGGGAATGAACACTGAAGCTTTCTTT. It encodes CASSHPPRGMNTEAFF. Drawing the rest from reference TRBV14 and TRBJ1-1, the complete variable domain is EAGVTQFPSHSVIEKGQTVTLRCDPISGHDNLYWYRRVMGKEIKFLLHFVKESKQDESGMPNNRFLAERTGGTYSTLKVQPAELEDSGVYFCASSHPPRGMNTEAFFGQGTRLTVV.

The chain is built from TRBV18 and TRBJ1-1; D not resolved. The CDR3 is made up of 14 amino acids. Germline CDR1 and CDR2: KGHSH and LQKENI. Trimming took off 0 bases at V and 1 base at J, with 6 bases between the two ends. The CDR3 is CASSPPWRNTEAFF. CDR3 nucleotide sequence: TGTGCCAGCTCACCACCGTGGAGGAACACTGAAGCTTTCTTT.

This clonotype occurred many times. The V and J genes are TRBV7-2 and TRBJ2-3, with D possibly called TRBD1 or TRBD2 (6 bases each). With 5 bases removed from V and 6 bases from J, the gap between germline ends came to 15 bases. Looked up from germline, CDR1 is SGHTA and CDR2 is FQGNSA. This CDR3 is built from 14 residues. The CDR3 is CASSPVGGEDTQYF. The CDR3 coding sequence is TGTGCCAGCAGCCCCGTGGGGGGCGAGGATACGCAGTATTTT.

The J gene is TRBJ1-5, the V gene TRBV6-1; D is perhaps TRBD1 (5 bases). Germline V lookup: CDR1 MNHNS, CDR2 SASEGT. This CDR3 is built from 13 residues. V was clipped by 5 bases and J by 9 bases, with 14 bases between them. Here the CDR3 reads CASSYQGSRPQHF. The CDR3 nucleotides read TGTGCCAGCAGTTACCAGGGTAGTAGGCCCCAGCATTTT.

In its sample, this clonotype was seen many times. This chain connects TRBV7-9 to TRBJ2-1, with 8 positions matching TRBD2. The germline CDR1 and CDR2 sequences are SEHNR and FQNEAQ (reference sequence). J lost 2 bases, V lost 5 bases, and 8 bases had no gene match. CDR3 length: 16 residues. The CDR3 is CASSVILAETYNEQFF. The CDR3 bases are TGTGCCAGCAGCGTAATACTAGCGGAAACCTACAATGAGCAGTTCTTC.

The J gene is TRBJ2-7, the V gene TRBV7-9; possible D gene TRBD2, 5 bases. Germline values: CDR1 SEHNR, CDR2 FQNEAQ (reference sequence). V lost 7 bases and J lost 2, with 15 bases in between. This CDR3 spans 14 amino acids. CDR3 sequence reads: CASNTQAEPYEQYF. The CDR3 DNA follows: TGTGCCAGCAACACTCAAGCGGAACCCTACGAGCAGTACTTC.

This clonotype was picked up many times. V and J are TRBV7-2 and TRBJ2-2, with D tentatively TRBD1 or TRBD2 (5 bases each). Germline V lookup: CDR1 SGHTA, CDR2 FQGNSA. The CDR3 is 16 amino acids. V lost 1 base and J 3 bases, leaving 12 bases between the germline ends. CDR3 coding DNA: TGTGCCAGCAGCTTAGATGGGGGAAGGGACACCGGGGAGCTGTTTTTT. Its protein product is CASSLDGGRDTGELFF.

The chain employs TRBV7-2 and TRBJ2-3; no reliable D call. This CDR3 is 13 amino acids long. V was pared by 8 bases and J by 2 bases, with 11 bases between. Germline CDR1 reads SGHTA; CDR2 reads FQGNSA. The CDR3: CASGVQSTDTQYF. Here the CDR3 DNA reads TGTGCCAGCGGGGTCCAGTCCACAGATACGCAGTATTTT.

This clonotype was counted a few times. The rearrangement uses TRBV19 and TRBJ1-5; tentative D call: TRBD1 (5 bases). Germline CDR1 LNHDA, CDR2 SQIVND (reference sequence). V was pared by 6 bases and J by 0 bases, with 15 bases between. CDR3 length equals 16 residues. As DNA, the CDR3 is TGTGCCAGTAGCCTAGTCGGGGGTTTTAGCAATCAGCCCCAGCATTTT. Protein sequence: CASSLVGGFSNQPQHF.